This T cell receptor (beta chain) was identified during a study of blood T cells in healthy people across ages. Study summary: Per two T cells, about one barcoded beta molecule was captured through template switching. Overall study results and limits: Older age went with lower TCR beta diversity per million T cells, in a roughly linear way.

Details on this clonotype: Antigen unknown.

It was with a sample-barcoded 5' primer and a J-beta primer mix that a second PCR of roughly 7 to 12 cycles was run. TCRdb re-called the 5' RACE reads with MiXCR, one entry per CDR3 protein. Among approximately 1,700,000 distinct CDR3 sequences, about two fifths were seen once, and the ten largest hold approximately 22%. The germline V and J ends were trimmed by 4 bases and 1 base, with 17 bases remaining between them. The CDR3 contains 15 residues. CDR1 SQVTM and CDR2 ANQGSEA come from the germline V gene. The sequencing sample was made of blood. This chain uses TRBV29-1 with TRBJ2-7; possibly TRBD1 for D (6 bases). This clonotype was sampled from a human donor in good health. CDR3 protein: CSVATGLGMSYEQYF. CDR3 DNA sequence: TGCAGCGTTGCAACAGGGCTAGGCATGTCCTACGAGCAGTACTTC.